What follows describes a single TCR beta chain. The data derive from a study of patients and donors after allogeneic stem cell transplantation. TCRdb re-called the RT-PCR reads through MiXCR, storing one row per CDR3 protein. The sample lists about 150,000 distinct CDR3 sequences, more than 20% seen once, with roughly a quarter in the top ten. The material sequenced was blood, either unsorted or a sorted T cell fraction (not recorded which). The origin of this receptor is a human donor who was either an allogeneic HSCT recipient or a stem cell or donor lymphocyte infusion donor (not recorded which). It is not recorded whose cells these are; they may come from a transplant donor.

CDR3 residues: CASTTGGYEQYF. CDR3 DNA: TGTGCCAGCACTACAGGGGGCTACGAGCAGTACTTC. V usage is TRBV6-6 and J usage is TRBJ2-7, with 8 bases lining up with TRBD1. The CDR3 is 12 residues long. V was clipped by 7 bases and J by 3 bases; unmatched bases: 2. CDR1 MNHNY and CDR2 SVGAGI come from the germline V gene (reference sequence).